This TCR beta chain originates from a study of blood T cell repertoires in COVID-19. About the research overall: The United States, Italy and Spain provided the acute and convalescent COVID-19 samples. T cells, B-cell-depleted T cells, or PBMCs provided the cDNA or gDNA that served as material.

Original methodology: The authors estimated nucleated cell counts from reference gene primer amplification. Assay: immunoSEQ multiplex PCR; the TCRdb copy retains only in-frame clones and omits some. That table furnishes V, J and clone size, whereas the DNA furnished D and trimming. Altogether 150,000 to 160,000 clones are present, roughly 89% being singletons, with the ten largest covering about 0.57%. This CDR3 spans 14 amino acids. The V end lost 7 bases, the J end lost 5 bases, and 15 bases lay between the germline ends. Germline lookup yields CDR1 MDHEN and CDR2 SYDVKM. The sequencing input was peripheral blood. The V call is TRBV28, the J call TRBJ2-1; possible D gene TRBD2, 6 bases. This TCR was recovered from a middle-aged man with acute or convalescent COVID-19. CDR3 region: CASMEVEGNNEQFF. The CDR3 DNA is TGTGCCAGCATGGAAGTGGAGGGAAACAATGAGCAGTTCTTC.